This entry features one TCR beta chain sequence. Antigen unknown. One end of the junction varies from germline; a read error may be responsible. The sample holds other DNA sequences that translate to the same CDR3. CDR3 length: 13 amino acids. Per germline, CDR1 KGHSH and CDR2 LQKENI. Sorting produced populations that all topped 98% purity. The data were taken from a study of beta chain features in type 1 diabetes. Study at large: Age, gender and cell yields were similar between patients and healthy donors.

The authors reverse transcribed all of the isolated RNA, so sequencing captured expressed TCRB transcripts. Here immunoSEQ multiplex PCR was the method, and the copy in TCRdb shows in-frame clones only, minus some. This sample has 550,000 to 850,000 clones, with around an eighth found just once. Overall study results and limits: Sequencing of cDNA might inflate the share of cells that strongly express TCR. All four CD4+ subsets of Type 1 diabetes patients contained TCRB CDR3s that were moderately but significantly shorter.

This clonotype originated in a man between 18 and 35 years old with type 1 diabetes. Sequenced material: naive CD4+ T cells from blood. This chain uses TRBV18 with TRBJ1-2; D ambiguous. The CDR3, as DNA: TGTGCCAGCTCTCCACAAGATAACTATGGCTACACCTTC. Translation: CASSPQDNYGYTF.